This T cell receptor beta chain is from a study of shared clonotypes between healthy human individuals. Terminally differentiated effector memory CD45RA+ cells were left out of the naive CD8 fraction, which was CD45RO-negative and positively selected for CCR7. Using immunoSEQ multiplex PCR, the repertoire was profiled, and TCRdb retains in-frame clones only, with some absent. Of more than 2 million clones listed, approximately 94% are singletons. The CDR3 has 16 residues. The ends lost 3 bases at V and 7 bases at J; junction bases unmatched: 9. Germline V CDR1 and CDR2: SGDLS, YYNGEE. The TCR sequence derives from a man younger than 35 in good health. The chain recombines TRBV9 with TRBJ1-4, with 10 positions matching TRBD1. Sequenced: naive CD8+ T cells sorted from blood. CDR3 sequence reads: CASSGPQTGGREKLFF. CDR3 coding DNA: TGTGCCAGCAGCGGCCCCCAGACAGGGGGCCGTGAAAAACTGTTTTTT.